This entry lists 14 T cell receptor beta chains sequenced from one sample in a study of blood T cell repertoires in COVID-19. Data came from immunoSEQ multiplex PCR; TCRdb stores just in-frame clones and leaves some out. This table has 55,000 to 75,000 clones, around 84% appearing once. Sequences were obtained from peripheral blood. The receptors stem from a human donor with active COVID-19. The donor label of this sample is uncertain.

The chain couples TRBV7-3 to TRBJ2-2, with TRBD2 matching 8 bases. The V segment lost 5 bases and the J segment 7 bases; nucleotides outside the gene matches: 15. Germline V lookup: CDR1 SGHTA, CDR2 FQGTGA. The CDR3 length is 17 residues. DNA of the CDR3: TGTGCCAGCAGCCCAACCTCGGGGGGGGCGATTATCGGGGAGCTGTTTTTT. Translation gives CASSPTSGGAIIGELFF.

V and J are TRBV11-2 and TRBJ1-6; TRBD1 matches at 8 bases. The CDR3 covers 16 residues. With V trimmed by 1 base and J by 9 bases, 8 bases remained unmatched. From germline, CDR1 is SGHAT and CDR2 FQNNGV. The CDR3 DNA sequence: TGTGCCAGCAGCTTAGGACCCCCAGGGGGCATTTCACCCCTCCACTTT. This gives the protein CASSLGPPGGISPLHF.

The CDR3 region is CASSPRGALSSPLHF. Written as DNA, the CDR3 is TGTGCCAGCAGCCCCAGGGGCGCGCTGTCTTCACCCCTCCACTTT. This chain links TRBV5-5 with TRBJ1-6, with a possible D match to TRBD1 (6 bases). The CDR3 extends over 15 amino acids. Germline V gene data show CDR1 as SGHKS and CDR2 as YYEKEE (reference sequence). V lost 4 bases and J lost 9, with 17 bases in between.

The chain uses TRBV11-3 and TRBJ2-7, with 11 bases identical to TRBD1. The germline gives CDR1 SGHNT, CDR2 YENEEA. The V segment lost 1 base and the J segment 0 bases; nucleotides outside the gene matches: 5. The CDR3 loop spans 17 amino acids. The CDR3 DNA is TGTGCCAGCAGCTTAGCTTCAGGACAGGGGGCCTCCTACGAGCAGTACTTC. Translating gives CASSLASGQGASYEQYF.

CDR3 DNA: TGCGCCAGCAGCTTGGAAGGCGGGGGGGCAGATACGCAGTATTTT. As protein: CASSLEGGGADTQYF. This chain connects TRBV5-1 to TRBJ2-3, with TRBD2 identical over 9 bases. J was trimmed by 4 bases and V by 0 bases; bases with no gene match: 3. CDR3 size: 15 residues. From germline, CDR1 is SGHRS and CDR2 YFSETQ.

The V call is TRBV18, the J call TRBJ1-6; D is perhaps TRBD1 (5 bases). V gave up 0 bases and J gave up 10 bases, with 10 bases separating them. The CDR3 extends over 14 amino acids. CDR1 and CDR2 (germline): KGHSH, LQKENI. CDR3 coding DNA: TGTGCCAGCTCACCACCAGGATGGGGCTCACCCCTCCACTTT. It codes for CASSPPGWGSPLHF.

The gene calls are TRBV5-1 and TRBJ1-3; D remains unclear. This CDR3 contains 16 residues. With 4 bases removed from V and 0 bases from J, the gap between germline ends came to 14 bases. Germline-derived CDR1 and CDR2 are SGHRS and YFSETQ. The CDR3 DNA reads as TGCGCCAGCAGCCCTCTAGGAGTTAGCTCTGGAAACACCATATATTTT. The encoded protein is CASSPLGVSSGNTIYF.

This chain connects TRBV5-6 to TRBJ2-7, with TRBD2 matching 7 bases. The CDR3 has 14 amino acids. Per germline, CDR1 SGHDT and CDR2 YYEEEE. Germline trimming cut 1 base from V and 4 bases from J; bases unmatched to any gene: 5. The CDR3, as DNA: TGTGCCAGCAGCTTGAGTGGGAGGGGTTACGAGCAGTACTTC. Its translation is CASSLSGRGYEQYF.

CDR3 residues: CASSRSGLSAGELFF. The CDR3 nucleotides are TGTGCCAGCAGCAGGAGCGGACTATCCGCCGGGGAGCTGTTTTTT. This chain joins TRBV2 and TRBJ2-2; a weak D match, TRBD2 (6 bases). V lost 6 bases and J 6 bases, leaving 17 bases between the germline ends. The CDR3 consists of 15 residues. CDR1 SNHLY and CDR2 FYNNEI come from the germline V gene.

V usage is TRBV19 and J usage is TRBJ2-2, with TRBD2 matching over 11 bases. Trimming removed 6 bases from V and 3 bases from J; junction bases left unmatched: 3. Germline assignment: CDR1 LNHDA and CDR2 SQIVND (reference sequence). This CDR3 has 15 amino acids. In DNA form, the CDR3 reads TGTGCCAGTAGCGTAGCGGGGGGGTACACCGGGGAGCTGTTTTTT. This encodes CASSVAGGYTGELFF.

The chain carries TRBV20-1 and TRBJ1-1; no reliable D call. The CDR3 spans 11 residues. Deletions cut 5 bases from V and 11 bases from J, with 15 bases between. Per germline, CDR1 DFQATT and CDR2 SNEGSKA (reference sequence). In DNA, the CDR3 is TGCAGTGCTGTGGGAGACTCGGGGGCTTTCTTT. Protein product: CSAVGDSGAFF.

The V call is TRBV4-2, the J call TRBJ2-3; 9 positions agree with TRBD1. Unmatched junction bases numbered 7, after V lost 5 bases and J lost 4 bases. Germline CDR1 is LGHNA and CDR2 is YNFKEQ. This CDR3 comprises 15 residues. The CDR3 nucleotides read TGTGCCAGCAGCTTCCGGGACAGGGAGGCAGATACGCAGTATTTT. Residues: CASSFRDREADTQYF.

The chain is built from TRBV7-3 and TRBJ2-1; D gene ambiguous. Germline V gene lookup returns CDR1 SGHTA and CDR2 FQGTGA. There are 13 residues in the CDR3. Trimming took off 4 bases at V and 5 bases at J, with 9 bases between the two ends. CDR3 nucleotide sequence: TGTGCCAGCAGCTCCGACCAGGACAATGAGCAGTTCTTC. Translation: CASSSDQDNEQFF.

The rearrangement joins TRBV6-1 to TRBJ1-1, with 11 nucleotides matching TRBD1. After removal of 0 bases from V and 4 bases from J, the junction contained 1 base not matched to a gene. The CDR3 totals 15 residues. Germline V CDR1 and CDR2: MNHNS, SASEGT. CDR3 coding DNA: TGTGCCAGCAGTGAAGCCGGGACAGGGGGCACTGAAGCTTTCTTT. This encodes CASSEAGTGGTEAFF.